This T cell receptor beta chain was found in a study of long-term antiretroviral therapy in people with HIV (dated by TCRdb to between 2022 and 2023). About the investigation overall: The earliest samples were collected about a decade before the 2015 WHO recommendation for immediate ART, when ART was typically delayed until CD4 counts fell. This retrospective serial study examined whether starting ART and sustained HIV suppression were associated with changes in the composition and diversity of the TRB repertoire in peripheral blood. The cohort contributed under 200 cryopreserved PBMC samples from about 31 adults with confirmed HIV infection, collected serially over a mean of approximately 6 years (range 1-12). Of the 30 participants with HIV, approximately twelve were female. No cross-contamination during QIAcube processing was seen in test extractions of a monoclonal T-cell line run alongside around 31 polyclonal samples. The study at large found these results: Unsorted PBMC were profiled instead of sorted CD4+ and CD8+ T cells because pre-ART samples had limited cell numbers. Starting ART was linked to a significant rise in TRB diversity, yet even after long-term ART the diversity remained significantly lower than in transplant donor controls. Samples dated from 2004 to 2017, and the ART regimens used may be less effective than current ones. Expanded TRB clones identified before ART initiation dominated the repertoire at all time points, although this dominance fluctuated and declined in many PLHIV after ART. Compared with controls, HIV repertoires had narrower CDR3 length ranges, and the network structure pointed to an antigen-experienced repertoire that shifted only slightly toward naive after ART. Owing to limited PBMC availability, only the TCR beta chain was sequenced, without alpha chain pairing. No data were available on ART adherence, viral resistance or therapy changes, limiting inferences about post-ART repertoire changes.

About this clone: No antigen is known for it. No base quality information exists; no much larger clone differs at one position.

The immunoSEQ hsTCRB v3.0 assay was used at survey level resolution to sequence the TRB variable region. The target sequencing depth for TRB was about 40,000-55,000 T-cell genomes per sample. Pooled TRB libraries were sequenced on an Illumina MiSeq with a v3 150-cycle kit. The original methods were these. Repertoire analysis was run in R within a reproducible Nextflow workflow that covered QC, data transformation and analysis. LymphoSeq2, an R package for AIRR-Seq data exploration, was used to implement custom analyses. After excluding several samples that yielded fewer than 5000 total TRB sequences, approximately 170 HIV repertoires remained for analysis. Among the 180 to 200 retained HIV repertoires, 55 to 60 were collected before ART initiation and roughly 130 were collected after ART initiation. Repertoires were downsampled to 5000 TRB nucleotide sequences, and summary statistics were averaged over 100 downsampling iterations. The analysis kept only TRB sequences whose CDR3 regions were at least seven amino acids long. Diversity was measured with a Shannon entropy-derived clonality score and the Gini coefficient. In the repertoire networks, any two of the top 5000 CDR3 amino acid sequences were connected whenever the two sequences differed by an edit distance of one. GLIPH2 predicted antigen specificity groups and MHC restriction for TRB CDR3 amino acid sequences. To flag known CMV, EBV, HIV or tissue antigen associations, CDR3 amino acid sequences were matched against VDJdb and McPAS-TCR. Pre-ART, post-ART and control groups were compared with Wilcoxon signed-rank tests and Holm-Bonferroni correction. TCRdb took this table from immuneACCESS and kept in-frame rearrangements with V and J called. Such tables lack part of the clones; where checked against another copy, unresolved V genes explain under half of the gap, and the rest is unexplained. That table supplies the V and J calls and clone size; D and trimming were determined from the DNA. The table for this sample lists fewer than 20,000 clones; 88% of them were counted only once. Roughly an eighth of the sample goes to the ten largest clones.

Inclusion was restricted to participants for whom at least one PBMC sample before ART initiation and at least two post-ART samples were available. Every participant with HIV received treatment in the United States of America. Before DNA extraction, cryopreserved samples of roughly 0.9-11 million PBMC were thawed and washed. At the time of the earliest PBMC sample, participants with HIV were aged between about 20 and 54 years. Each participant contributed PBMC samples from 1-4 timepoints before ART initiation and 2-8 timepoints after ART initiation, with a median of 7 samples. For every participant, serial HIV viral load, CD4+ T-cell count, ART history and demographic data were obtained. Using a Qiagen kit on a QIAcube, genomic DNA was extracted from unsorted PBMC, with samples processed in batches of 12. The input for sequencing was unsorted PBMCs, taken 6.9 years after starting antiretroviral therapy. This clonotype was obtained from a man aged 50 to 59 with HIV.

The bases are TGTGCCAGCATTTCAGGGGGGGTGCTCGGGGAGCTGTTTTTT. It translates to CASISGGVLGELFF. This sequence uses TRBV25-1 and TRBJ2-2, with the D call tentatively TRBD1 or TRBD2, each fitting 7 bases. The trim is 7 bases for V and 7 bases for J, with a gap of 16 bases between the germline ends. Spanning cysteine to phenylalanine, the CDR3 consists of 14 amino acids. Only the CDR3 DNA stays, 42 bases, in frame from base 1. CDR1 and CDR2 (MGHDK, SYGVNS) derive from the germline V gene.